These 8 T cell receptor beta chains came from one sample sequenced in a study of control samples from healthy donors and cancer patients. Produced via immunoSEQ multiplex PCR; TCRdb's table is partial and in-frame only. The table records 120,000 to 150,000 clones, roughly nine tenths of them present only once. Sequenced sample: blood. These receptors all come from a woman aged 30 to 39 in good health.

The V call is TRBV5-8, the J call TRBJ1-2; D gene ambiguous. Trimming took off 0 bases at V and 5 bases at J, with 8 bases between the two ends. CDR1 and CDR2 from the germline V gene are SGHTS and YDEGEE. This CDR3 is built from 13 residues. The CDR3 here is CASSLEGRYGYTF. The DNA for the CDR3 is TGTGCCAGCAGCTTGGAGGGAAGGTATGGCTACACCTTC.

The J gene is TRBJ2-1, the V gene TRBV5-1; D assignment may be TRBD1 or TRBD2 (5 bases each). The CDR3 is 15 residues long. The ends were cut back, 0 bases at V and 6 bases at J, with 13 bases in the middle. Looked up from germline, CDR1 is SGHRS and CDR2 is YFSETQ. The CDR3, as DNA: TGCGCCAGCAGCTTGGGGCAGACGGGGCCCAATGAGCAGTTCTTC. Translation: CASSLGQTGPNEQFF.

V usage is TRBV5-6 and J usage is TRBJ2-7; the D gene is possibly TRBD2 (5 bases). Deletions cut 0 bases from V and 5 bases from J, with 12 bases between. Germline lookup yields CDR1 SGHDT and CDR2 YYEEEE. The CDR3 is made up of 14 amino acids. The CDR3 spells CASSLVASYHEQYF. The CDR3 DNA sequence: TGTGCCAGCAGCTTGGTCGCTAGCTACCACGAGCAGTACTTC.

This chain uses TRBV29-1 with TRBJ2-1; unclear D gene. Germline V gene lookup returns CDR1 SQVTM and CDR2 ANQGSEA. The CDR3 is 17 amino acids. Trimming stripped 4 bases from V and 0 bases from J, with 19 bases between. This chain's CDR3 is CSVAPSPAWGSYNEQFF. The CDR3 nucleotides are TGCAGCGTTGCCCCATCCCCGGCTTGGGGCTCCTACAATGAGCAGTTCTTC.

The chain joins TRBV3-1 (or the pseudogene TRBV3-2) to TRBJ2-5, with 9 bases that match TRBD2. Germline CDR1 is LGHDT and CDR2 is YNNKEL (reference sequence). This CDR3 is built from 17 residues. V gave up 1 base and J gave up 5 bases; unmatched junction bases: 11. CDR3 nucleotides: TGTGCCAGCAGCCAAGGGGATAGCGGGAGCTTCCGGGAGACCCAGTACTTC. Residues: CASSQGDSGSFRETQYF.

The chain uses TRBV6-5 and TRBJ1-1; weak D call: TRBD1 (6 bases). Deletions cut 6 bases from V and 10 bases from J, with 12 bases between. The CDR3 length is 11 residues. CDR1 MNHEY and CDR2 SVGAGI come from the germline V gene. This CDR3 is CASSTDRRAFF. The DNA for the CDR3 is TGTGCCAGCAGCACAGACAGGCGAGCTTTCTTT.

The CDR3 here is CASSSGLPRGDEQFF. The CDR3 region has the DNA TGTGCCAGCAGCTCCGGACTACCCAGGGGGGATGAGCAGTTCTTC. This chain links TRBV7-3 with TRBJ2-1; weak D call: TRBD1 (7 bases). Germline V gene sequence: CDR1 SGHTA, CDR2 FQGTGA. Trimming removed 4 bases at V and 8 bases at J, with 18 bases between. CDR3 size: 15 residues.

The chain's CDR3 is CASSQRLAYEQYF. The CDR3 nucleotides are TGTGCCAGCAGCCAGAGACTAGCGTACGAGCAGTACTTC. The rearrangement joins TRBV3-1 (or the pseudogene TRBV3-2) to TRBJ2-7; TRBD2 matches 8 bases. Germline V gene lookup returns CDR1 LGHDT and CDR2 YNNKEL (reference sequence). The trim removed 3 bases at V and 4 bases at J, leaving 2 bases unmatched. The CDR3 runs 13 residues.